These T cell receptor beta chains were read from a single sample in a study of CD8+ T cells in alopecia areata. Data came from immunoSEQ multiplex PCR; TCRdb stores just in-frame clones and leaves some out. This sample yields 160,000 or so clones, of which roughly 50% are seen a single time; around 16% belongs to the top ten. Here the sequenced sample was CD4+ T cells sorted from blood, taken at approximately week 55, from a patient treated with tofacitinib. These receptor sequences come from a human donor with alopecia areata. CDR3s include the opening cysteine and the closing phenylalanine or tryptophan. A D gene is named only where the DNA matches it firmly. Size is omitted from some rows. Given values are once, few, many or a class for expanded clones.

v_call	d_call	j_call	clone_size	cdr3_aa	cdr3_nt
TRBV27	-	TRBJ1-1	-	CASSTYSMNTEAFF	TGTGCCAGCAGTACGTACAGTATGAACACTGAAGCTTTCTTT
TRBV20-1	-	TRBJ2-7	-	CSARQSYEQYF	TGCAGTGCTAGACAGTCCTACGAGCAGTACTTC
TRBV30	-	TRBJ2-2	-	CAWNPPTGELFF	TGTGCCTGGAACCCCCCAACCGGGGAGCTGTTTTTT
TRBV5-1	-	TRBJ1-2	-	CASSLGQVNYGYTF	TGCGCCAGCAGCTTGGGTCAGGTTAACTATGGCTACACCTTC
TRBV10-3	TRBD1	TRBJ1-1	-	CAIRGQGSTEAFF	TGTGCCATCAGGGGACAGGGAAGCACTGAAGCTTTCTTT
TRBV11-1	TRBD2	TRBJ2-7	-	CASSSSGGFAYEQYF	TGTGCCAGCAGCTCCAGCGGGGGGTTTGCCTACGAGCAGTACTTC
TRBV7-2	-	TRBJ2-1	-	CASSLAQLNEQFF	TGTGCCAGCAGCTTAGCGCAATTGAATGAGCAGTTCTTC
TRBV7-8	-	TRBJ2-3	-	CASSTRPRGGTDTQYF	TGTGCCAGCAGCACCAGGCCGAGGGGGGGCACAGATACGCAGTATTTT
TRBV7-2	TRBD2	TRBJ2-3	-	CASRRPGGAGDTQYF	TGTGCCAGCAGGCGCCCGGGAGGGGCGGGAGATACGCAGTATTTT
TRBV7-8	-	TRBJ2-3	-	CASSLEVDTQYF	TGTGCCAGCAGCTTAGAAGTGGATACGCAGTATTTT
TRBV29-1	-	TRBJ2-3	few	CSVRKAGSTDTQYF	TGCAGCGTTCGTAAGGCAGGGAGCACAGATACGCAGTATTTT
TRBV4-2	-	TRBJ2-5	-	CASSQFTSETQYF	TGTGCCAGCAGCCAATTCACTTCGGAGACCCAGTACTTC
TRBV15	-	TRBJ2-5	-	CATSRATETQYF	TGTGCCACCAGCAGAGCCACGGAGACCCAGTACTTC
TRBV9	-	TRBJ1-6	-	CASSLRSSPLHF	TGTGCCAGCAGCCTCCGGAGCTCACCCCTCCACTTT
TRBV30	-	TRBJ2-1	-	CAWSPPNNEQFF	TGTGCCTGGAGCCCACCGAACAATGAGCAGTTCTTC
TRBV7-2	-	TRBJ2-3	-	CASSLYTGTDTQYF	TGTGCCAGCAGCCTCTACACGGGGACAGATACGCAGTATTTT
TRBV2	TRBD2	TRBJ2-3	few	CASIRLAGAPTDTQYF	TGTGCCAGCATCCGACTAGCGGGGGCCCCCACAGATACGCAGTATTTT
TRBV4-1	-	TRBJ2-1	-	CASSQSRGRYNYNEQFF	TGCGCCAGCAGCCAATCCCGCGGACGGTACAACTACAATGAGCAGTTCTTC
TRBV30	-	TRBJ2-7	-	CAWSDLLPGISYSEQYF	TGTGCCTGGAGTGACCTTCTCCCCGGGATTTCCTACAGCGAGCAGTACTTC
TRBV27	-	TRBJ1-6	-	CASSFLLRGTYNSPLHF	TGTGCCAGCAGTTTCTTACTAAGGGGAACCTATAATTCACCCCTCCACTTT
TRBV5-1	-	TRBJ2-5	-	CASSPGTPGRGETQYF	TGCGCCAGCAGCCCGGGGACACCAGGCCGGGGAGAGACCCAGTACTTC
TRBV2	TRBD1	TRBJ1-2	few	CASSVQGAHGYTF	TGTGCCAGCAGTGTACAGGGGGCGCATGGCTACACCTTC
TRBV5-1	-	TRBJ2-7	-	CASSFRRGEQYF	TGCGCCAGCAGCTTCCGCAGGGGCGAGCAGTACTTC
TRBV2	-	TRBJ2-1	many	CASSDEYEQFF	TGTGCCAGCAGTGATGAGTATGAGCAGTTCTTC
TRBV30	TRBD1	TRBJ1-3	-	CAWFTGDTIYF	TGTGCCTGGTTTACAGGGGACACCATATATTTT
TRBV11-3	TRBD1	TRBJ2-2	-	CASSLNSGTGTNTGELFF	TGTGCCAGCAGCTTGAACTCCGGGACAGGGACGAACACCGGGGAGCTGTTTTTT
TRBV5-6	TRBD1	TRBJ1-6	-	CASSLRTGGPPYNSPLHF	TGTGCCAGCAGCCTACGGACAGGGGGCCCACCTTATAATTCACCCCTCCACTTT
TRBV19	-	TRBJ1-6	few	CASSMLTGATNSPLHF	TGTGCCAGTAGTATGTTGACAGGCGCTACGAATTCACCCCTCCACTTT
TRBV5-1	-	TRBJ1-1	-	CASSLEQSNTEAFF	TGCGCCAGCAGCTTGGAACAGTCGAACACTGAAGCTTTCTTT
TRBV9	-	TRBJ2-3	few	CASSPALGVTDTQYF	TGTGCCAGCAGCCCGGCTCTGGGTGTAACAGATACGCAGTATTTT
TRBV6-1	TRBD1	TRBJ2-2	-	CASDRGNTGELFF	TGTGCCAGCGACAGGGGGAACACCGGGGAGCTGTTTTTT
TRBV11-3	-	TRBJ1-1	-	CASSTAGSRNTEAFF	TGTGCCAGCAGCACCGCAGGGTCGCGGAACACTGAAGCTTTCTTT
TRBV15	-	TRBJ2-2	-	CATSRSGENTGELFF	TGTGCCACCAGCAGATCAGGGGAGAACACCGGGGAGCTGTTTTTT
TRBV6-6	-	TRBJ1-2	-	CASSVPSIGYTF	TGTGCCAGCAGTGTACCTTCTATTGGCTACACCTTC
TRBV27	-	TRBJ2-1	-	CASRAADSYNEQFF	TGTGCCAGCAGAGCTGCGGACTCCTACAATGAGCAGTTCTTC
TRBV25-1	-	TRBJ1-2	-	CASIGCSYGYTF	TGTGCCAGCATAGGGTGCAGTTATGGCTACACCTTC
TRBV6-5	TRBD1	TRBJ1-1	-	CASRRDSSNTEAFF	TGTGCCAGCAGACGGGACAGCTCGAACACTGAAGCTTTCTTT
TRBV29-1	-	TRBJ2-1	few	CSAAGPGQSSYNEQFF	TGCAGCGCCGCGGGGCCGGGACAGAGCTCCTACAATGAGCAGTTCTTC
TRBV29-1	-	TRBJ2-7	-	CSVDSGAGGEQYF	TGCAGCGTTGATTCGGGGGCAGGTGGCGAGCAGTACTTC
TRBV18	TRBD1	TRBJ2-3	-	CASSPRQGADTQYF	TGTGCCAGCTCACCACGGCAGGGGGCAGATACGCAGTATTTT
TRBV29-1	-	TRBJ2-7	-	CSVAGVSYEQYF	TGCAGCGTTGCAGGGGTTTCCTACGAGCAGTACTTC
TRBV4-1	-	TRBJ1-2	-	CASSQSEQFNYGYTF	TGCGCCAGCAGCCAAAGCGAACAATTTAACTATGGCTACACCTTC
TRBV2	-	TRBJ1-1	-	CASTGQFMTTEAFF	TGTGCCAGCACCGGACAGTTTATGACCACTGAAGCTTTCTTT
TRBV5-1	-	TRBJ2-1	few	CASSLVTLTEQFF	TGCGCCAGCAGCTTGGTGACGCTAACTGAGCAGTTCTTC
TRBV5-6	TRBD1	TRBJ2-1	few	CASSLGQGYNEQFF	TGTGCCAGCAGCTTGGGACAGGGGTACAATGAGCAGTTCTTC
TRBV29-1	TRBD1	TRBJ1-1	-	CSAYRGLNTEAFF	TGCAGCGCCTACAGGGGATTAAACACTGAAGCTTTCTTT